This is a list of T cell receptor beta chains from one sample in a study of shared clonotypes between healthy human individuals. Profiled with immunoSEQ multiplex PCR; TCRdb holds only in-frame clones, not every one. Among a few million clones listed, roughly 90% were seen once. The specimen was naive CD4+ T cells from PBMCs. The receptor set was obtained from a young man in good health. Some clones in this sample may be carry-over from other donors' samples. The CDR3 runs from the conserved cysteine through the conserved F or W. D genes are given only for firm matches. Only some rows state a clone size, as once, few, many or a class for expanded clones.

.	TRBV5-4	TRBD2	TRBJ2-1	CASSPRTSGSWNEQFF	TGTGCCAGCAGCCCGAGAACTAGCGGGTCATGGAATGAGCAGTTCTTC
once	TRBV29-1	.	TRBJ2-3	CSVVAGQGSPDTQYF	TGCAGCGTTGTTGCTGGACAAGGCAGTCCAGATACGCAGTATTTT
once	TRBV28	.	TRBJ1-1	CASSPHHVFRTLRPEAFF	TGTGCCAGCAGTCCCCACCACGTTTTTCGGACACTCCGGCCTGAAGCTTTCTTT
.	TRBV30	.	TRBJ2-2	CAWSVFGGGELFF	TGTGCCTGGAGTGTATTTGGCGGGGGGGAGCTGTTTTTT
.	TRBV27	.	TRBJ1-4	CASRSPAAGKEKLFF	TGTGCCAGCCGTAGTCCCGCCGCGGGGAAGGAAAAACTGTTTTTT
.	TRBV5-5	.	TRBJ2-2	CASSLGSTNTGELFF	TGTGCCAGCAGCTTGGGTTCTACGAACACCGGGGAGCTGTTTTTT
.	TRBV7-9	.	TRBJ2-3	CASRGTDTQYF	TGTGCCAGCAGAGGGACAGATACGCAGTATTTT
.	TRBV27	TRBD1	TRBJ1-5	CASARGGEAQHF	TGTGCCAGCGCCAGGGGGGGGGAGGCCCAGCATTTT
.	TRBV5-4	.	TRBJ1-1	CASSSIDRPRGKNTEAFF	TGTGCCAGCAGCTCAATAGACCGACCCCGGGGCAAGAACACTGAAGCTTTCTTT
.	TRBV5-4	TRBD1	TRBJ2-5	CASSSGQGAGGETQYF	TGTGCCAGCAGCTCCGGACAGGGGGCCGGAGGAGAGACCCAGTACTTC
.	TRBV5-6	TRBD1	TRBJ2-1	CASDRGSYNEQFF	TGTGCCAGCGACAGGGGCTCCTACAATGAGCAGTTCTTC
.	TRBV19	.	TRBJ2-7	CASSIVGHPYEQYF	TGTGCCAGTAGTATAGTTGGACACCCCTACGAGCAGTACTTC
.	TRBV28	TRBD1	TRBJ2-3	CASSFPGQARDTQYF	TGTGCCAGCAGTTTCCCCGGACAGGCAAGAGATACGCAGTATTTT
.	TRBV7-3	TRBD2	TRBJ2-1	CASSPRSDSGRYLSSYNEQFF	TGTGCCAGCAGCCCCCGTAGTGATAGCGGGAGGTACCTGAGCTCCTACAATGAGCAGTTCTTC
.	TRBV19	TRBD1	TRBJ2-1	CASSPGQVSSSYNEQFF	TGTGCCAGTAGCCCGGGACAGGTCTCGAGCTCCTACAATGAGCAGTTCTTC
.	TRBV5-4	TRBD1	TRBJ1-2	CASSLVAGGYGYTF	TGTGCCAGCAGCTTGGTAGCAGGGGGGTATGGCTACACCTTC
.	TRBV7-3	.	TRBJ2-1	CASSRGLGSYNEQFF	TGTGCCAGCAGCCGGGGACTGGGCTCCTACAATGAGCAGTTCTTC
.	TRBV6-1	TRBD1	TRBJ1-1	CASTPTGGFTEAFF	TGTGCCAGCACTCCGACAGGGGGCTTCACTGAAGCTTTCTTT
.	TRBV11-2	.	TRBJ2-3	CASSFTAGGRTDTQYF	TGTGCCAGCAGCTTCACCGCGGGCGGACGCACAGATACGCAGTATTTT
.	TRBV6-6	TRBD2	TRBJ2-1	CATGGTSGGEQFF	TGTGCCACAGGGGGGACTAGCGGAGGAGAGCAGTTCTTC
.	TRBV7-3	.	TRBJ2-5	CASSLGAGVPQEPQYF	TGTGCCAGCAGCTTAGGGGCGGGCGTCCCCCAAGAGCCCCAGTACTTC
.	TRBV4-2	.	TRBJ2-3	CASSQDLGSGTDTQYF	TGTGCCAGCAGCCAAGATTTAGGGAGCGGCACAGATACGCAGTATTTT
.	TRBV6-5	.	TRBJ1-1	CASSYSPLDTEAFF	TGTGCCAGCAGTTATTCACCTCTGGACACTGAAGCTTTCTTT
.	TRBV6-5	.	TRBJ1-1	CASSYSGPKEAFF	TGTGCCAGCAGTTACTCGGGACCCAAAGAAGCTTTCTTT
.	TRBV5-1	.	TRBJ2-3	CASSPLPLSTDTQYF	TGCGCCAGCAGCCCCCTACCCCTTAGCACAGATACGCAGTATTTT
.	TRBV2	TRBD2	TRBJ2-5	CAANGLAGGSPETQYF	TGTGCCGCCAATGGACTAGCGGGAGGATCGCCGGAGACCCAGTACTTC
once	TRBV5-1	TRBD1	TRBJ2-1	CASSLGTGEDEQFF	TGCGCCAGCAGCTTGGGGACAGGGGAGGATGAGCAGTTCTTC